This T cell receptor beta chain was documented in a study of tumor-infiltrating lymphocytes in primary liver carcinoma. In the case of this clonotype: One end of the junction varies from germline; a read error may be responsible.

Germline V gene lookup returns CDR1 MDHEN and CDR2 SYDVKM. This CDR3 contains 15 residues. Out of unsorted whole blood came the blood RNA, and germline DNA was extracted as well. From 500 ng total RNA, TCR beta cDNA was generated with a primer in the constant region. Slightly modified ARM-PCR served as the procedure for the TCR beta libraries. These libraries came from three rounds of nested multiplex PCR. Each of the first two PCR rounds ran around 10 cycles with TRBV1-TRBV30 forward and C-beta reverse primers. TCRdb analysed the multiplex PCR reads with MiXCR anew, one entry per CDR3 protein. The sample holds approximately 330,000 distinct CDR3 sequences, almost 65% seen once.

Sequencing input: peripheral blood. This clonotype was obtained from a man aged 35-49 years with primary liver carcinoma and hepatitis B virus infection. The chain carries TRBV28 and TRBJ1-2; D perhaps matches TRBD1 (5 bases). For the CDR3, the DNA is TGTGTCAGCAGTTGGGACGGACCGACTAACTATGGCTACACCTTC. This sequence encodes CVSSWDGPTNYGYTF.